The 6 T cell receptor beta chains presented below share a single source sample, sequenced in a study of T cell repertoires in cytomegalovirus infection. For these receptors, no antigen is known. Using its own MiXCR run on the reads, TCRdb lists one record per CDR3 protein. The sample lists about 110,000 distinct CDR3 sequences, over 9% seen once, with approximately 31% in the top ten. Sequencing was performed on PBMCs, sequenced either directly or after in vitro stimulation (not recorded which). All receptors come from a human donor in good health (CMV status not recorded). Some clones in this sample may be carry-over from other donors' samples.

This clonotype was seen many times. The chain joins TRBV2 to TRBJ1-2, with a possible D match to TRBD1 (5 bases). The CDR3 sequence is 12 residues long. Between the trimmed V and J ends, which lost 6 bases and 7 bases, there was a span of 12 bases. Germline assignment: CDR1 SNHLY and CDR2 FYNNEI. CDR3 DNA: TGTGCCAGCAGGGGGGGAGAAAGTGGCTACACCTTC. Translated, it gives CASRGGESGYTF.

This clonotype was counted ten times or more. The genes are TRBV11-3 and TRBJ2-5; D not certain. The length of the CDR3 is 15 residues. V lost 5 bases and J lost 2, with 15 bases in between. The V gene's germline CDR1 is SGHNT and CDR2 YENEEA. CDR3 protein: CASSPGRVGQETQYF. The DNA of the CDR3 is TGTGCCAGCAGCCCCGGAAGGGTGGGACAAGAGACCCAGTACTTC. The entire variable domain, with the rest obtained from reference TRBV11-3 and TRBJ2-5, is as follows: EAGVVQSPRYKIIEKKQPVAFWCNPISGHNTLYWYLQNLGQGPELLIRYENEEAVDDSQLPKDRFSAERLKGVDSTLKIQPAELGDSAVYLCASSPGRVGQETQYFGPGTRLLVL.

This clonotype has more than one count but fewer than ten. The gene calls are TRBV2 and TRBJ2-7, with 14 bases identical to TRBD2. The CDR3 is 19 amino acids. Trimming cost V 4 bases and J 3 bases; bases outside gene matches: 14. The V gene's germline CDR1 is SNHLY and CDR2 FYNNEI. CDR3 coding DNA: TGTGCCAGCAGTGGAAAGCCCGGGACTAGCGGGAGAGGAGGCTACGAGCAGTACTTC. The encoded protein is CASSGKPGTSGRGGYEQYF.

This chain connects TRBV28 to TRBJ2-7; D call uncertain. Germline loops: CDR1 MDHEN, CDR2 SYDVKM. Trimming shortened V by 6 bases and J by 2 bases, and 14 bases separated the two germline ends. The CDR3 loop spans 14 amino acids. The CDR3 reads CASRSGAKAYEQYF. CDR3 nucleotide sequence: TGTGCCAGCAGATCGGGCGCCAAAGCCTACGAGCAGTACTTC.

A few counts support this clonotype. This chain links TRBV6-2 or TRBV6-3 with TRBJ2-7; 7 bases are shared with TRBD2. The CDR3 sequence is 12 residues long. V lost 6 bases, J lost 6 bases, and 5 bases stayed unmatched. Germline loops: CDR1 MNHEY, CDR2 SVGEGT. DNA of the CDR3: TGTGCCAGCAGAAGGGGCGGGGGCGAGCAGTACGTC. This sequence encodes CASRRGGGEQYV.

This clonotype has at least ten counts. The chain uses TRBV4-1 and TRBJ2-7; D not resolved. The CDR3 length is 19 residues. CDR1 MGHRA and CDR2 YSYEKL come from the germline V gene. The V gene lost 1 base and the J gene lost 4 bases, with 26 bases spanning the gap. CDR3 nucleotides: TGCGCCAGCAGCCAAGCCCCGAGCAGGAACTTCGCGTTCGGTTACGAGCAGTACGTC. Translating it yields CASSQAPSRNFAFGYEQYV.